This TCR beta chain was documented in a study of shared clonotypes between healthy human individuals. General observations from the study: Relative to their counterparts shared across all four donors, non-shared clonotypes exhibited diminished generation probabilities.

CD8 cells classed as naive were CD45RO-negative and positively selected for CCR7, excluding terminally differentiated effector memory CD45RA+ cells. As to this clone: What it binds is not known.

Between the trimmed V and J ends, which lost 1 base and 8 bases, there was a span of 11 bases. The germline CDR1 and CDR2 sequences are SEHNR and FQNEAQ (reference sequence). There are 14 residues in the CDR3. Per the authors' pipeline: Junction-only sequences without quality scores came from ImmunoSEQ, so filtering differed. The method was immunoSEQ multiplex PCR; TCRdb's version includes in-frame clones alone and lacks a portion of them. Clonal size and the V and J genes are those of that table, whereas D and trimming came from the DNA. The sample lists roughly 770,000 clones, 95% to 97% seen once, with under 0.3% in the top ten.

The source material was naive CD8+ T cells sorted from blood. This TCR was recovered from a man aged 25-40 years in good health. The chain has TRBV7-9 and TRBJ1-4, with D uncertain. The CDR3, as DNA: TGTGCCAGCAGCTTAGAAGAAGAAGCCGAAAAACTGTTTTTT. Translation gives CASSLEEEAEKLFF.